These 27 T cell receptor beta chains originate from one sample sequenced in a study of molecular identifiers for immune sequencing clone quantification. TCRdb used MiXCR to reprocess the PCR reads, holding one entry per CDR3 protein. Counted here are about 640,000 distinct CDR3 sequences, about 20% occurring once; the ten biggest clones make up roughly 0.9%. The sample was naive CD8+ T cells from blood, with Jurkat cell RNA spiked in. The sample's subset: FACS-sorted CD8+CD4-CCR7+CD45RA+ naive T cells. These receptors all stem from a human donor in good health. Some libraries in this study had Jurkat cell RNA spiked in.

This clonotype was observed a handful of times. Written as DNA, the CDR3 is TGTGCCAGCAGGGGGTTGGGGAATTCACCCCTCCACTTT. Residues: CASRGLGNSPLHF. This chain connects TRBV5-4 to TRBJ1-6; D not resolved. Trimming removed 5 bases at V and 7 bases at J, with 10 bases between. This CDR3 has 13 residues. Germline lookup yields CDR1 SGHNT and CDR2 YYREEE (reference sequence). The full variable domain, its missing parts supplied by reference TRBV5-4 and TRBJ1-6, is ETGVTQSPTHLIKTRGQQVTLRCSSQSGHNTVSWYQQALGQGPQFIFQYYREEENGRGNFPPRFSGLQFPNYSSELNVNALELDDSALYLCASRGLGNSPLHFGNGTRLTVT.

To note about this clonotype: A read error may be the cause here, since a much bigger clone is one base away. The chain has TRBV20-1 and TRBJ2-3; 8 bases match TRBD2. CDR1 is DFQATT and CDR2 is SNEGSKA in the germline V gene (reference sequence). The CDR3 loop spans 15 amino acids. CDR3 sequence: CSARGGLVPADAQYF. As DNA, the CDR3 is TGCAGTGCTAGAGGGGGACTAGTGCCCGCAGATGCGCAGTATTTT.

The J gene is TRBJ2-3, the V gene TRBV7-9; perhaps TRBD2 as D (7 bases). Between the trimmed V and J ends, which lost 2 bases and 2 bases, there was a span of 23 bases. Per germline, CDR1 SEHNR and CDR2 FQNEAQ (reference sequence). The CDR3 is 19 residues long. The CDR3: CASSLPTRGAGELTDTQYF. CDR3 bases: TGTGCCAGCAGCTTACCAACAAGGGGGGCGGGGGAGCTCACAGATACGCAGTATTTT. Full variable domain (rest looked up from reference TRBV7-9 and TRBJ2-3): DTGVSQNPRHKITKRGQNVTFRCDPISEHNRLYWYRQTLGQGPEFLTYFQNEAQLEKSRLLSDRFSAERPKGSFSTLEIQRTEQGDSAMYLCASSLPTRGAGELTDTQYFGPGTRLTVL.

This clonotype was counted at least ten times. The rearrangement uses TRBV6-5 and TRBJ1-3, with D perhaps TRBD1 (6 bases). This CDR3 contains 16 residues. V dropped 5 bases and J dropped 0 bases, with 14 bases sitting between them. Germline V gene lookup returns CDR1 MNHEY and CDR2 SVGAGI. The CDR3 loop is CASSHRTGSSGNTIYF. As DNA, the CDR3 is TGTGCCAGCAGTCACCGAACAGGGAGCTCTGGAAACACCATATATTTT.

This clonotype has a count of ten or more. The chain recombines TRBV6-2 or TRBV6-3 with TRBJ1-1; TRBD1 aligns across 10 bases. The V gene's germline CDR1 is MNHEY and CDR2 SVGEGT. This CDR3 has 16 residues. J lost 5 bases, V lost 4 bases, and 10 bases had no gene match. The CDR3 here is CASSWDRGAGRTEAFF. In DNA form, the CDR3 reads TGTGCCAGCAGTTGGGACAGGGGCGCAGGCAGGACTGAAGCTTTCTTT.

This clonotype was seen many times. The rearrangement links TRBV21-1 to TRBJ2-2; TRBD2, the D gene given by the table, was not confirmed from the DNA. TRBV21-1 constitutes a pseudogene. The CDR3 is 18 residues long. The CDR3 protein is CASSKKGTLADNTGELFF. The CDR3 DNA follows: TGTGCCAGCAGCAAAAAGGGTACTCTAGCGGATAACACCGGGGAGCTGTTTTTT.

This clonotype has ten or more counts. An end of the junction does not agree with germline; a read error may underlie this. This chain connects TRBV30 to TRBJ2-1; D may be TRBD1 or TRBD2 (5 bases each). This CDR3 is built from 11 residues. Germline assignment: CDR1 GTSNPN and CDR2 SVGIG (reference sequence). For the CDR3, the DNA is TGTGCCTGGAGTCAGACGGGGCTGCCGTGCTTC. Its translation is CAWSQTGLPCF. The whole variable domain, remainder taken from reference TRBV30 and TRBJ2-1, is SQTIHQWPATLVQPVGSPLSLECTVEGTSNPNLYWYRQAAGRGLQLLFYSVGIGQISSEVPQNLSASRPQDRQFILSSKKLLLSDSGFYLCAWSQTGLPCFGPGTRLTVL.

Of note for this clonotype: A much more abundant neighbour one base away suggests this may be a read error. V and J are TRBV5-1 and TRBJ2-5, with 10 positions matching TRBD1. CDR3 size: 17 residues. Germline V gene data show CDR1 as SGHRS and CDR2 as YFSETQ. DNA for the CDR3: TGCGCCAGCAGCGGGGGACAGGGGCTACAAATCCAAGAGACCCAGTGCTTC. This sequence encodes CASSGGQGLQIQETQCF.

This clonotype has ten or more counts. The genes are TRBV5-1 and TRBJ2-6, with a possible D match to TRBD2 (6 bases). This CDR3 contains 17 residues. The germline V gene has CDR1 SGHRS and CDR2 YFSETQ. Between the trimmed V and J ends, which lost 2 bases and 0 bases, there was a span of 12 bases. The CDR3 reads CASSFPGEYSGANVLTF. CDR3 DNA: TGCGCCAGCAGCTTCCCGGGGGAGTACTCTGGGGCCAACGTCCTGACTTTC.

This clonotype was observed many times. The V gene is TRBV20-1, the J gene TRBJ2-2; no clear D gene. Trimming took 6 bases from V and 3 from J, leaving 11 bases between them. CDR3 length equals 13 residues. Germline V gene sequence: CDR1 DFQATT, CDR2 SNEGSKA (reference sequence). The DNA of the CDR3 is TGCAGTGCCTATACCGGTCACACCGGGGAGCTGTTTTTT. It codes for CSAYTGHTGELFF.

This clonotype was picked up many times. J is TRBJ2-7 and V is TRBV5-6, with D unclear. The CDR3 is 13 residues long. Per the germline V gene, CDR1 is SGHDT and CDR2 is YYEEEE. V shed 4 bases and J shed 6 bases, with 14 bases lying between them. The DNA of the CDR3 is TGTGCCAGCAGCCCGGAAGGGTCGGCCGAGCAGTACTTC. Residues: CASSPEGSAEQYF.

This clonotype was seen many times. V is TRBV5-5 and J is TRBJ2-7; D is unclear. Trimming pared 5 bases from V and 3 bases from J, leaving 9 bases between. CDR1 and CDR2 from the germline V gene are SGHKS and YYEKEE (reference sequence). This CDR3 has 12 amino acids. As DNA, the CDR3 is TGTGCCAGCAGTAGGGCCAGCTACGAGCAGTACTTC. Its translation: CASSRASYEQYF. The whole variable domain, remainder taken from reference TRBV5-5 and TRBJ2-7, is DAGVTQSPTHLIKTRGQQVTLRCSPISGHKSVSWYQQVLGQGPQFIFQYYEKEERGRGNFPDRFSARQFPNYSSELNVNALLLGDSALYLCASSRASYEQYFGPGTRLTVT.

To note about this clonotype: Being one base from a much bigger clone, this may be a read error. The chain joins TRBV27 to TRBJ1-4, with 7 bases aligning to TRBD1. The length of the CDR3 is 13 residues. Germline-derived CDR1 and CDR2 are MNHEY and SMNVEV (reference sequence). The junction had 9 bases not matched to a gene; V was cut back by 11 bases and J by 6 bases. CDR3: CAGKSRGHEKLFF. In DNA form, the CDR3 reads TGTGCCGGCAAATCGAGGGGGCATGAAAAACTGTTTTTT.

Concerning this clonotype itself: The CDR3 does not end in the conserved phenylalanine or tryptophan, so this is likely a read error. V is TRBV7-9 and J is TRBJ2-1; D perhaps matches TRBD2 (5 bases). Per germline, CDR1 SEHNR and CDR2 FQNEAQ (reference sequence). V was trimmed by 3 bases and J by 4 bases, leaving 16 bases between them. This CDR3 has 16 amino acids. DNA of the CDR3: TGTGCCAGCAGCTTTCTGGACTCCCGACGGTACAATGAGCAGTTCTCC. It codes for CASSFLDSRRYNEQFS.

This clonotype was detected ten times or more. V is TRBV3-1 and J is TRBJ1-1; the D is unclear. Between the trimmed V and J ends, which lost 6 bases and 0 bases, there was a span of 11 bases. This CDR3 region has 14 residues. The germline gives CDR1 LGHDT, CDR2 YNNKEL (reference sequence). This CDR3 is CASRSDVMNTEAFF. CDR3 coding DNA: TGTGCCAGCAGGTCAGACGTGATGAACACTGAAGCTTTCTTT.

The chain uses TRBV5-1 and TRBJ2-2; no firm D call. The CDR3 is 14 residues long. Germline CDR1 SGHRS, CDR2 YFSETQ. Trimming took 0 bases from V and 3 from J, leaving 6 bases between them. The CDR3 reads CASSLETYTGELFF. The DNA of the CDR3 is TGCGCCAGCAGCTTGGAAACTTACACCGGGGAGCTGTTTTTT.

The sample holds a few counts of this clonotype. Being one base from a much bigger clone, this may be a read error. The chain joins TRBV7-9 to TRBJ2-3; D unresolved. Germline CDR1 SEHNR, CDR2 FQNEAQ (reference sequence). The CDR3 consists of 13 residues. V was pared by 8 bases and J by 2 bases, with 11 bases between. CDR3 nucleotide sequence: TGTGCCAGCTTGGCAGAGCTCACAGATACGCAGTATTTT. It is translated as CASLAELTDTQYF.

This clonotype was recorded a few times. This chain uses TRBV6-2 or TRBV6-3 with TRBJ2-7, with D maybe TRBD2 (6 bases). The CDR3 length is 16 residues. Looked up from germline, CDR1 is MNHEY and CDR2 is SVGEGT. V lost 0 bases to trimming and J lost 4 bases, with 16 bases between them. CDR3 DNA: TGTGCCAGCAGTTACTCTCGGGACTCCATCTCTTACGAGCAGTACTTC. Translation: CASSYSRDSISYEQYF.

As for this clonotype: A much larger clonotype is one base distant, so this may be a read error. The chain recombines TRBV7-6 with TRBJ2-3, with 7 bases lining up with TRBD2. This CDR3 has 14 amino acids. J gave up 1 base and V 7 bases, and 5 bases lay outside the gene matches. CDR1 and CDR2 from the germline V gene are SGHVS and FNYEAQ. The CDR3 bases are TGTGCCAGCAACACGGCGGGAGGCACAGATACGCAGTATTTT. Translating it yields CASNTAGGTDTQYF.

V gene TRBV28 combines with J gene TRBJ2-1, with D perhaps matching TRBD2 (6 bases). The CDR3 has 15 amino acids. V was trimmed by 6 bases and J by 0 bases, leaving 12 bases between them. CDR1 and CDR2 (germline): MDHEN, SYDVKM. CDR3: CASRKTTSSYNEQFF. The CDR3 bases are TGTGCCAGCAGAAAAACGACTAGCTCCTACAATGAGCAGTTCTTC. The variable domain in full, with the rest retrieved from reference TRBV28 and TRBJ2-1, is DVKVTQSSRYLVKRTGEKVFLECVQDMDHENMFWYRQDPGLGLRLIYFSYDVKMKEKGDIPEGYSVSREKKERFSLILESASTNQTSMYLCASRKTTSSYNEQFFGPGTRLTVL.

The gene calls are TRBV7-9 and TRBJ1-1; TRBD1 is a possible D gene (6 bases). The CDR3 extends over 16 amino acids. Trimming removed 5 bases from V and 4 bases from J, with 20 bases in between. The germline CDR1 and CDR2 sequences are SEHNR and FQNEAQ (reference sequence). The CDR3 region has the DNA TGTGCCAGCAGCCCTGGCGGGGGGGCGCCGAGCACTGAAGCTTTCTTT. The encoded protein is CASSPGGGAPSTEAFF.

As for this clonotype: A much larger clone lies one base from this, so it may be a read error. This chain connects TRBV12-3 or TRBV12-4 to TRBJ2-5; D gene ambiguous. This CDR3 comprises 13 residues. The CDR3 is CASKSGMEEIQYF. Here the CDR3 DNA reads TGTGCCAGCAAATCGGGTATGGAAGAGATCCAGTACTTC.

This clonotype was seen repeatedly, ten times or more. The chain is built from TRBV10-3 and TRBJ2-7; 8 bases align to TRBD1. V trimming: 0 bases; J trimming: 4 bases; junction bases outside the gene matches: 2. This CDR3 is built from 14 residues. The V gene's germline CDR1 is ENHRY and CDR2 SYGVKD. In DNA, the CDR3 is TGTGCCATCAGTGAGTCAGGACAGGGATACGAGCAGTACTTC. Amino acids: CAISESGQGYEQYF.

Comments on this clonotype: A much larger clonotype is one base distant, so this may be a read error. The rearrangement uses TRBV12-3 or TRBV12-4 and TRBJ1-5; D not resolved. The CDR3 spans 12 residues. With 8 bases removed from V and 7 bases from J, the gap between germline ends came to 12 bases. In DNA form, the CDR3 reads TGTGCCAGCGGCGAGGCGGGGCAGCCCCAGCATTTT. This codes for CASGEAGQPQHF.

About this clonotype: A read error is possible here, since a much larger clone lies one base away. The rearrangement joins TRBV4-3 to TRBJ2-7; D tentatively fits TRBD1 or TRBD2 (6 bases each). The CDR3 is made up of 16 amino acids. From germline, CDR1 is LGHNA and CDR2 YSLEER. V was shortened by 8 bases and J by 6 bases, with 26 bases between the two germline ends. The CDR3 DNA reads TGCGCCAGCGGCCCAGGTTCGTTGGGGGGCCGAGGCGAGCAGTACTTC. This translates into CASGPGSLGGRGEQYF.

This clonotype was counted many times. The chain joins TRBV30 to TRBJ2-7; D is perhaps TRBD1 (6 bases). Trimming shortened V by 2 bases and J by 5 bases, and 16 bases separated the two germline ends. CDR1 is GTSNPN and CDR2 is SVGIG in the germline V gene (reference sequence). The CDR3 extends over 14 amino acids. The CDR3 DNA sequence: TGTGCCTGGAGTCAGACAGGTCCTACGGACGAGCAGTACTTC. Protein sequence: CAWSQTGPTDEQYF.

The table lists this clonotype with many counts. The rearrangement uses TRBV2 and TRBJ2-7, with TRBD2 identical over 9 bases. The junction had 10 bases not matched to a gene; V was cut back by 7 bases and J by 0 bases. The CDR3 extends over 16 amino acids. From germline, CDR1 is SNHLY and CDR2 FYNNEI. As DNA, the CDR3 is TGTGCCAGCACGGATAGCGGGGGTCCACACTCCTACGAGCAGTACTTC. The encoded protein is CASTDSGGPHSYEQYF.